The next 11 T cell receptor beta chains were all read from a single sample in a study of OX40 agonist ivuxolimab in advanced cancers. Library preparation used the immunoSEQ multiplex PCR assay. The table was pulled from immuneACCESS by TCRdb, which kept in-frame rearrangements only. Such tables lose some clones; where checked, under half of the loss comes from unresolved V genes, and the rest has no known cause. The sample records roughly 56,000 clones, roughly 81% of which are singletons. Of the sample, about 4.5% falls within the top ten clones. The sample consisted of CD4+ or CD8+ T cells sorted from blood, taken in a trial of the OX40 agonist ivuxolimab. The source is an adult with an advanced solid tumor such as melanoma, head and neck, liver or kidney cancer.

V and J are TRBV7-9 and TRBJ1-5, with TRBD1 matching over 8 bases. V was pared by 7 bases and J by 9 bases, with 8 bases of the junction left unmatched. The length of the CDR3 is 13 residues. CDR1 is SEHNR and CDR2 is FQNEAQ in the germline V gene (reference sequence). CDR3 nucleotide sequence: TGTGCCAGCACATCCGGGACAGGTGTGCCCCAGCATTTT. Amino acids: CASTSGTGVPQHF.

The chain combines TRBV28 with TRBJ1-5, with D tentatively TRBD1 (5 bases). The V gene's germline CDR1 is MDHEN and CDR2 SYDVKM. The CDR3 has 17 residues. Trimming stripped 5 bases from V and 3 bases from J, with 20 bases between. CDR3 sequence reads: CASSVLGRGGNNQPQHF. The CDR3, as DNA: TGTGCCAGCAGTGTTTTAGGGAGGGGAGGTAACAATCAGCCCCAGCATTTT.

The chain has TRBV2 and TRBJ2-7; maybe TRBD2 (5 bases). V lost 5 bases and J 0 bases, leaving 8 bases between the germline ends. Germline V lookup: CDR1 SNHLY, CDR2 FYNNEI. CDR3 size: 13 residues. The CDR3 here is CASSRDYSYEQYF. The CDR3 nucleotides are TGTGCCAGCAGTCGCGACTACTCCTACGAGCAGTACTTC.

The V call is TRBV30, the J call TRBJ2-5; TRBD1 agrees at 11 bases. This CDR3 spans 15 amino acids. Germline V CDR1 and CDR2: GTSNPN, SVGIG (reference sequence). J was trimmed by 5 bases and V by 4 bases; bases with no gene match: 9. The DNA for the CDR3 is TGTGCCTGGACCAACGGACAGGGGGCCGGGGAGACCCAGTACTTC. It specifies CAWTNGQGAGETQYF.

This chain joins TRBV5-4 and TRBJ2-1; 13 bases map to TRBD2. CDR3 length: 18 amino acids. CDR1 and CDR2 from the germline V gene are SGHNT and YYREEE (reference sequence). V shed 3 bases, J shed 7 bases, and the junction held 13 bases outside the gene matches. The chain's CDR3 is CASSSEGIMGLAGNEQFF. The CDR3 nucleotides are TGTGCCAGCAGCTCTGAGGGGATCATGGGACTAGCGGGGAATGAGCAGTTCTTC.

The chain carries TRBV4-1 and TRBJ2-6; D is undetermined. The germline CDR1 and CDR2 sequences are MGHRA and YSYEKL. There are 16 residues in the CDR3. V was pared by 1 base and J by 2 bases, with 9 bases between. The CDR3 here is CASSQVYSAGANVLTF. DNA of the CDR3: TGCGCCAGCAGCCAAGTTTACAGTGCTGGGGCCAACGTCCTGACTTTC.

The chain couples TRBV19 to TRBJ2-3; TRBD2 matches 9 bases. Germline assignment: CDR1 LNHDA and CDR2 SQIVND (reference sequence). After removal of 9 bases from V and 0 bases from J, the junction contained 16 bases not matched to a gene. The CDR3 totals 18 residues. In nucleotides, the CDR3 is TGTGCCAGCTCCCGTTTTGGGTCTAGCGGGGACAGCACAGATACGCAGTATTTT. Amino acids: CASSRFGSSGDSTDTQYF.

For this clone: The junction shows a germline mismatch at one end, possibly a read error. V usage is TRBV5-1 and J usage is TRBJ2-6; TRBD2 might be the D (7 bases). Germline V CDR1 and CDR2: SGHRS, YFSETQ. CDR3 length: 13 residues. CDR3 nucleotides: TGCGCCAGCAGCTTAGGGGGGGACAACGTCCTGACTTTC. Protein sequence: CASSLGGDNVLTF.

This chain joins TRBV7-9 and TRBJ1-4, with TRBD1 matching over 10 bases. V lost 5 bases to trimming and J lost 2 bases; unmatched junction nucleotides: 2. Germline V gene lookup returns CDR1 SEHNR and CDR2 FQNEAQ (reference sequence). This CDR3 has 15 residues. DNA of the CDR3: TGTGCCAGCAGCCCGGGACAGGGGACTAATGAAAAACTGTTTTTT. Its translation: CASSPGQGTNEKLFF.

V and J are TRBV28 and TRBJ1-4, with 10 nucleotides matching TRBD1. The germline gives CDR1 MDHEN, CDR2 SYDVKM. This CDR3 contains 16 residues. The trim removed 8 bases at V and 8 bases at J, leaving 14 bases unmatched. The CDR3 region is CASLDDGTGDLEKLFF. The CDR3 DNA follows: TGTGCCAGCCTGGACGACGGGACAGGGGATTTAGAAAAACTGTTTTTT.

The chain recombines TRBV12-5 with TRBJ1-6, with D hard to call. CDR3 length: 12 residues. V was clipped by 5 bases and J by 10 bases, with 9 bases between them. From germline, CDR1 is LGHNT and CDR2 FRNRAP. CDR3 loop: CASGSGRSPLHF. Written as DNA, the CDR3 is TGTGCTAGTGGTAGCGGAAGATCACCCCTCCACTTT.